The 12 T cell receptor beta chains reported below all come from one sample, sequenced in a study of blood T cell repertoires in COVID-19. Data came from immunoSEQ multiplex PCR; TCRdb stores just in-frame clones and leaves some out. The data show approximately 280,000 clones, with approximately 85% seen just once and 4.5% to 5.5% held by the top ten. Sequenced: peripheral blood. The receptors originated from a man aged 45-65 years with active or convalescent COVID-19.

The V gene is TRBV19, the J gene TRBJ2-7; weak D call: TRBD2 (6 bases). This CDR3 has 13 amino acids. Germline CDR1 is LNHDA and CDR2 is SQIVND (reference sequence). The V and J ends lost 6 bases and 2 bases respectively, with 11 bases between them. The CDR3: CASSASAAYEQYF. In DNA form, the CDR3 reads TGTGCCAGTAGCGCTAGCGCCGCCTACGAGCAGTACTTC.

This chain uses TRBV3-1 (or the pseudogene TRBV3-2) with TRBJ2-1, with D possibly matching TRBD2 (5 bases). Per the germline V gene, CDR1 is LGHDT and CDR2 is YNNKEL (reference sequence). With 3 bases removed from V and 8 bases from J, the gap between germline ends came to 20 bases. This CDR3 region has 16 residues. The DNA of the CDR3 is TGTGCCAGCAGCCACATACTAGGCGGCCCTACTGATGAGCAGTTCTTC. Translating it yields CASSHILGGPTDEQFF.

The rearrangement joins TRBV15 to TRBJ2-7, with D possibly being TRBD2 (5 bases). This CDR3 has 13 residues. Trimming cost V 3 bases and J 5 bases, with 11 bases left between them. Germline loops: CDR1 LNHNV, CDR2 YYDKDF (reference sequence). CDR3 in DNA: TGTGCCACCAGCAGGGAAGGACTGGACGAGCAGTACTTC. Residues: CATSREGLDEQYF.

The chain recombines TRBV27 with TRBJ2-7, with 8 bases that match TRBD2. The CDR3 runs 17 residues. V lost 3 bases and J lost 0; bases outside the gene matches: 10. Germline-derived CDR1 and CDR2 are MNHEY and SMNVEV (reference sequence). CDR3 nucleotide sequence: TGTGCCAGCAGTTTGATAGCGGGAATTGCCTTCTCCTACGAGCAGTACTTC. Its translation is CASSLIAGIAFSYEQYF.

This clone was recorded at least ten times. The rearrangement links TRBV18 to TRBJ1-5; D is perhaps TRBD1 (5 bases). V lost 1 base and J 7 bases, leaving 20 bases between the germline ends. CDR3 length: 17 amino acids. In germline, CDR1 is KGHSH, CDR2 LQKENI. The CDR3 region has the DNA TGTGCCAGCTCACCACATACTACTCAGGGAGGGGACCAGCCCCAGCATTTT. Its translation is CASSPHTTQGGDQPQHF. The full variable domain, its missing parts supplied by reference TRBV18 and TRBJ1-5, is NAGVMQNPRHLVRRRGQEARLRCSPMKGHSHVYWYRQLPEEGLKFMVYLQKENIIDESGMPKERFSAEFPKEGPSILRIQQVVRGDSAAYFCASSPHTTQGGDQPQHFGDGTRLSIL.

The J gene is TRBJ2-7, the V gene TRBV11-2, with 9 positions matching TRBD2. The CDR3 length is 19 residues. The germline CDR1 and CDR2 sequences are SGHAT and FQNNGV. With 1 base clipped from V and 4 bases from J, the junction kept 17 bases outside the gene matches. The CDR3 is CASSLVPYLAGFRGYEQYF. DNA of the CDR3: TGTGCCAGCAGCTTAGTTCCTTACCTAGCGGGATTTAGGGGTTACGAGCAGTACTTC.

This clone was counted between two and nine times. V usage is TRBV18 and J usage is TRBJ1-1; 9 bases align to TRBD1. J gave up 4 bases and V 3 bases, and 12 bases lay outside the gene matches. The CDR3 is made up of 17 amino acids. Germline values: CDR1 KGHSH, CDR2 LQKENI. CDR3 in DNA: TGTGCCAGCTCACCGGCTGACAGGGGGAAAGGTGGCACTGAAGCTTTCTTT. It specifies CASSPADRGKGGTEAFF.

The V call is TRBV18, the J call TRBJ2-2; D uncertain. Germline V lookup: CDR1 KGHSH, CDR2 LQKENI. Deletions cut 1 base from V and 0 bases from J, with 18 bases between. CDR3 length: 19 residues. CDR3 sequence reads: CASSPRANSRYANTGELFF. The CDR3 bases are TGTGCCAGCTCACCACGCGCAAACAGTAGATACGCGAACACCGGGGAGCTGTTTTTT.

Comments on this clone: Its ends do not fully match the called genes, so a read error is possible. The rearrangement uses TRBV30 and TRBJ2-1; D may be TRBD1 (6 bases). The CDR3 runs to 13 residues. Germline V gives CDR1 GTSNPN, CDR2 SVGIG (reference sequence). CDR3 loop: CAWSVQTASQGIF. The CDR3 coding sequence is TGTGCCTGGAGTGTACAGACAGCCTCTCAGGGGATCTTC. The variable domain in full, completed from reference TRBV30 and TRBJ2-1, reads SQTIHQWPATLVQPVGSPLSLECTVEGTSNPNLYWYRQAAGRGLQLLFYSVGIGQISSEVPQNLSASRPQDRQFILSSKKLLLSDSGFYLCAWSVQTASQGIFGPGTRLTVL.

The chain couples TRBV9 to TRBJ2-7, with D possibly being TRBD2 (7 bases). Trimming cost V 0 bases and J 1 base, with 14 bases left between them. The V gene's germline CDR1 is SGDLS and CDR2 YYNGEE. This CDR3 has 16 residues. The CDR3 is CASSVGVGGGSYEQYF. The CDR3 DNA reads TGTGCCAGCAGCGTAGGTGTGGGAGGGGGTTCCTACGAGCAGTACTTC. Using reference TRBV9 and TRBJ2-7 for the parts outside the CDR3, the full variable domain is DSGVTQTPKHLITATGQRVTLRCSPRSGDLSVYWYQQSLDQGLQFLIQYYNGEERAKGNILERFSAQQFPDLHSELNLSSLELGDSALYFCASSVGVGGGSYEQYFGPGTRLTVT.

The chain has TRBV2 and TRBJ1-2; TRBD1 agrees at 7 bases. CDR1 is SNHLY and CDR2 is FYNNEI in the germline V gene. The CDR3 spans 14 residues. The V and J ends lost 5 bases and 2 bases, in that order; junction bases with no gene match: 5. The CDR3 protein is CASSRQGANYGYTF. CDR3 nucleotide sequence: TGTGCCAGCAGTAGACAGGGCGCCAACTATGGCTACACCTTC.

This chain links TRBV18 with TRBJ2-1, with TRBD2 identical over 9 bases. This CDR3 contains 16 residues. V shed 2 bases and J 6 bases; nucleotides not matched to a gene: 8. The germline V gene encodes CDR1 KGHSH and CDR2 LQKENI. CDR3 sequence reads: CASSPILAGVGNEQFF. The CDR3 coding sequence is TGTGCCAGCTCACCAATCTTAGCGGGAGTGGGCAATGAGCAGTTCTTC.